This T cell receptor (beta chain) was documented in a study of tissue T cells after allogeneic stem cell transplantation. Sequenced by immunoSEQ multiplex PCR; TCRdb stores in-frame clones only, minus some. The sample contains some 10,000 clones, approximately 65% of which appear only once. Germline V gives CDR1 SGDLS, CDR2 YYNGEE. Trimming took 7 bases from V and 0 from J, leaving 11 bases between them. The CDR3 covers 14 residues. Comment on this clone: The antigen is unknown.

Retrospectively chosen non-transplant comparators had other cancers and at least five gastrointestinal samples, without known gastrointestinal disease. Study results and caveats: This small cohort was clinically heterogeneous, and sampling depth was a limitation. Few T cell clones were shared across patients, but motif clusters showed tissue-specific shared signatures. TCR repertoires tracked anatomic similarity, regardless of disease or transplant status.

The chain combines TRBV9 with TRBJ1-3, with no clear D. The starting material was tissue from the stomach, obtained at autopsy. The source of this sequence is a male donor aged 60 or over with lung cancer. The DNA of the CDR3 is TGTGCCAGCGGTAGGCCAAGCTCTGGAAACACCATATATTTT. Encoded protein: CASGRPSSGNTIYF.